The rows below give T cell receptor beta chains drawn from one sample of a study of control samples from healthy donors and cancer patients. The method was immunoSEQ multiplex PCR; TCRdb's version includes in-frame clones alone and lacks a portion of them. The sample lists 90,000 to 100,000 clones, 90% occurring once. The material sequenced was blood. The origin of the receptors is a woman aged 18-29 years in good health. The CDR3 runs from the conserved cysteine through the conserved F or W. The order of the fields is D gene, V gene, CDR3 length, clone size, J gene, CDR3 DNA, CDR3 protein. The D gene is left open where the match is weak. Not every row has a clone size; where given, it reads once, few, many or a size class.

D gene: TRBD1; V gene: TRBV4-1; CDR3 length: 16; clone size: -; J gene: TRBJ1-5; CDR3 DNA: TGCGCCAGCAGCCACCCAGGGGGCGAGGGCAATCAGCCCCAGCATTTT; CDR3 protein: CASSHPGGEGNQPQHF
D gene: TRBD1; V gene: TRBV7-9; CDR3 length: 15; clone size: -; J gene: TRBJ1-1; CDR3 DNA: TGTGCCAGCAGCTTAGGGACAGGTTTGAACACTGAAGCTTTCTTT; CDR3 protein: CASSLGTGLNTEAFF
D gene: -; V gene: TRBV9; CDR3 length: 17; clone size: -; J gene: TRBJ2-3; CDR3 DNA: TGTGCCAGCAGCCCTGGCGCCGCGGGGGCGATCACAGATACGCAGTATTTT; CDR3 protein: CASSPGAAGAITDTQYF
D gene: TRBD1; V gene: TRBV25-1; CDR3 length: 17; clone size: once; J gene: TRBJ1-2; CDR3 DNA: TGTGCCAGCAGTCCTGGGGGACAGGTACTGTCGGACTATGGCTACACCTTC; CDR3 protein: CASSPGGQVLSDYGYTF
D gene: -; V gene: TRBV6-6; CDR3 length: 14; clone size: -; J gene: TRBJ2-7; CDR3 DNA: TGTGCCAGCGCTCGGGGGACAGACCCTGGCGAGCAGTACTTC; CDR3 protein: CASARGTDPGEQYF
D gene: TRBD1; V gene: TRBV13; CDR3 length: 15; clone size: -; J gene: TRBJ2-7; CDR3 DNA: TGTGCCAGCAGCCCGCCGGGACAGGGGGTGTCCGAGCAGTACTTC; CDR3 protein: CASSPPGQGVSEQYF
D gene: -; V gene: TRBV3-1/TRBV3-2; CDR3 length: 17; clone size: -; J gene: TRBJ1-3; CDR3 DNA: TGTGCCAGCAGCCCGGACAGAACCATCCTCTCTGGAAACACCATATATTTT; CDR3 protein: CASSPDRTILSGNTIYF
D gene: -; V gene: TRBV7-2; CDR3 length: 15; clone size: -; J gene: TRBJ2-3; CDR3 DNA: TGTGCCAGCAGCCCCGCTCCGGGTAGGAGAGATACGCAGTATTTT; CDR3 protein: CASSPAPGRRDTQYF
D gene: -; V gene: TRBV5-7; CDR3 length: 15; clone size: -; J gene: TRBJ1-1; CDR3 DNA: TGTGCCAGCAGCTTTTCTACCCGGGGTGGCACTGAAGCTTTCTTT; CDR3 protein: CASSFSTRGGTEAFF
D gene: -; V gene: TRBV3-1/TRBV3-2; CDR3 length: 15; clone size: -; J gene: TRBJ2-7; CDR3 DNA: TGTGCCAGCAGCCCAAGCGAGGTAGAGAGCCACGAGCAGTACTTC; CDR3 protein: CASSPSEVESHEQYF
D gene: -; V gene: TRBV14; CDR3 length: 14; clone size: few; J gene: TRBJ1-6; CDR3 DNA: TGTGCCAGCAGCCCTGCAGGGTGGCGATCACCCCTCCACTTT; CDR3 protein: CASSPAGWRSPLHF
D gene: -; V gene: TRBV2; CDR3 length: 14; clone size: -; J gene: TRBJ1-5; CDR3 DNA: TGTGCCAGCAGTGGTGTCTTCATAAATCAGCCCCAGCATTTT; CDR3 protein: CASSGVFINQPQHF
D gene: -; V gene: TRBV19; CDR3 length: 14; clone size: once; J gene: TRBJ1-4; CDR3 DNA: TGTGCCAGTAGGTTCGTTGGGTGGAATGAAAAACTGTTTTTT; CDR3 protein: CASRFVGWNEKLFF
D gene: -; V gene: TRBV6-1; CDR3 length: 15; clone size: -; J gene: TRBJ1-2; CDR3 DNA: TGTGCCAGCAGTGAAGCGCTTGGACATAACTATGGCTACACCTTC; CDR3 protein: CASSEALGHNYGYTF
D gene: TRBD2; V gene: TRBV19; CDR3 length: 12; clone size: -; J gene: TRBJ2-1; CDR3 DNA: TGTGCCAGTAGTGTTCCGACTAGCATATGGTTCTTC; CDR3 protein: CASSVPTSIWFF
D gene: -; V gene: TRBV19; CDR3 length: 14; clone size: -; J gene: TRBJ1-1; CDR3 DNA: TGTGCCAGTAGCCGGGACCTTTCGAACACTGAAGCTTTCTTT; CDR3 protein: CASSRDLSNTEAFF
D gene: TRBD1; V gene: TRBV11-2; CDR3 length: 15; clone size: -; J gene: TRBJ2-7; CDR3 DNA: TGTGCCAGCAGCTTTCTGGACAGGGGTGAATACGAGCAGTACTTC; CDR3 protein: CASSFLDRGEYEQYF
D gene: -; V gene: TRBV28; CDR3 length: 19; clone size: -; J gene: TRBJ2-5; CDR3 DNA: TGTGCCAGCAGTCAGTCTCGGGGGTTGGGTGCGGCCTACCAAGAGACCCAGTACTTC; CDR3 protein: CASSQSRGLGAAYQETQYF
D gene: TRBD1; V gene: TRBV6-5; CDR3 length: 14; clone size: -; J gene: TRBJ1-1; CDR3 DNA: TGTGCCAGCAGATCCACAGGGGGCAACACTGAAGCTTTCTTT; CDR3 protein: CASRSTGGNTEAFF
D gene: -; V gene: TRBV5-1; CDR3 length: 18; clone size: once; J gene: TRBJ1-3; CDR3 DNA: TGCGCCAGCAGCGCCCTCCCGGGGGAAGGGGACTCTGGAAACACCATATATTTT; CDR3 protein: CASSALPGEGDSGNTIYF
D gene: -; V gene: TRBV27; CDR3 length: 12; clone size: -; J gene: TRBJ2-1; CDR3 DNA: TGTGCCAGCAGCTCGGCGGTTAATGAGCAGTTCTTC; CDR3 protein: CASSSAVNEQFF
D gene: -; V gene: TRBV11-2; CDR3 length: 13; clone size: -; J gene: TRBJ1-2; CDR3 DNA: TGTGCCAGCAGCGCCTTTCTGGGGCGCGGCTACACCTTC; CDR3 protein: CASSAFLGRGYTF
D gene: -; V gene: TRBV5-1; CDR3 length: 15; clone size: -; J gene: TRBJ1-2; CDR3 DNA: TGCGCCAGCAGCTTGGCACCCGGCGCCGGGGATGGCTACACCTTC; CDR3 protein: CASSLAPGAGDGYTF
D gene: -; V gene: TRBV5-4; CDR3 length: 12; clone size: -; J gene: TRBJ2-1; CDR3 DNA: TGTGCCAGCAGCGCGGCCGGGACTGAGCAGTTCTTC; CDR3 protein: CASSAAGTEQFF
D gene: -; V gene: TRBV27; CDR3 length: 12; clone size: -; J gene: TRBJ1-6; CDR3 DNA: TGTGCCAGCAGTTTGGGGAATTCACCCCTCCACTTT; CDR3 protein: CASSLGNSPLHF
D gene: -; V gene: TRBV19; CDR3 length: 17; clone size: once; J gene: TRBJ1-3; CDR3 DNA: TGTGCCAGTAGTACCAGGACAGCTCCCCACTCTGGAAACACCATATATTTT; CDR3 protein: CASSTRTAPHSGNTIYF
D gene: -; V gene: TRBV25-1; CDR3 length: 13; clone size: -; J gene: TRBJ1-5; CDR3 DNA: TGTGCCAGCAGTGATACCGGTCGGGAGCCCCAGCATTTT; CDR3 protein: CASSDTGREPQHF
D gene: -; V gene: TRBV4-1; CDR3 length: 13; clone size: -; J gene: TRBJ2-2; CDR3 DNA: TGCGCCAGCAGCCAAATTGGGTTCGGGGAGCTGTTTTTT; CDR3 protein: CASSQIGFGELFF
D gene: -; V gene: TRBV13; CDR3 length: 17; clone size: -; J gene: TRBJ1-3; CDR3 DNA: TGTGCCAGCAGCTCGGGCCCGACACGATTCTCTGGAAACACCATATATTTT; CDR3 protein: CASSSGPTRFSGNTIYF
D gene: -; V gene: TRBV6-4; CDR3 length: 15; clone size: few; J gene: TRBJ2-1; CDR3 DNA: TGTGCCAGCAGTGCCCGGACGGGCTCCTACAATGAGCAGTTCTTC; CDR3 protein: CASSARTGSYNEQFF
D gene: TRBD2; V gene: TRBV3-1/TRBV3-2; CDR3 length: 15; clone size: -; J gene: TRBJ2-5; CDR3 DNA: TGTGCCAGCAGCCGTAGGGATGGACTAGAAGAGACCCAGTACTTC; CDR3 protein: CASSRRDGLEETQYF
D gene: -; V gene: TRBV5-4; CDR3 length: 12; clone size: -; J gene: TRBJ1-2; CDR3 DNA: TGTGCCAGCAGAAATTCCGGGTACGGCTACACCTTC; CDR3 protein: CASRNSGYGYTF
D gene: -; V gene: TRBV11-2; CDR3 length: 12; clone size: -; J gene: TRBJ1-1; CDR3 DNA: TGTGCCAGCAGCCTCAATAGCGCTGAAGCTTTCTTT; CDR3 protein: CASSLNSAEAFF
D gene: -; V gene: TRBV7-8; CDR3 length: 13; clone size: -; J gene: TRBJ2-2; CDR3 DNA: TGTGCCAGCAGCGGCACGACAGTTCTCGAGCTGTTTTTT; CDR3 protein: CASSGTTVLELFF
D gene: -; V gene: TRBV11-3; CDR3 length: 13; clone size: -; J gene: TRBJ2-2; CDR3 DNA: TGTGCCAGCAGCTTAGTCCCCACCGGGGAGCTGTTTTTT; CDR3 protein: CASSLVPTGELFF
D gene: -; V gene: TRBV25-1; CDR3 length: 14; clone size: -; J gene: TRBJ2-7; CDR3 DNA: TGTGCCAGCAGTGAACGGGGTAGCTCCTACGAGCAGTACTTC; CDR3 protein: CASSERGSSYEQYF
D gene: -; V gene: TRBV7-9; CDR3 length: 15; clone size: -; J gene: TRBJ2-7; CDR3 DNA: TGTGCCAGCAGCTTAGTTTTCGGGCCTTCCTACGAGCAGTACTTC; CDR3 protein: CASSLVFGPSYEQYF
D gene: TRBD1; V gene: TRBV24-1; CDR3 length: 17; clone size: -; J gene: TRBJ2-2; CDR3 DNA: TGTGCCACCAGTGATTATGAGGGGGCAGCGAACACCGGGGAGCTGTTTTTT; CDR3 protein: CATSDYEGAANTGELFF
D gene: -; V gene: TRBV28; CDR3 length: 13; clone size: once; J gene: TRBJ1-2; CDR3 DNA: TGTGCCAGCAGTTCTAACAGGGTGGATGGCTACACCTTC; CDR3 protein: CASSSNRVDGYTF
D gene: -; V gene: TRBV6-6; CDR3 length: 12; clone size: -; J gene: TRBJ1-4; CDR3 DNA: TGTGCCAGCAGTTTAGCCAATGAAAAACTGTTTTTT; CDR3 protein: CASSLANEKLFF
D gene: TRBD1; V gene: TRBV19; CDR3 length: 16; clone size: once; J gene: TRBJ1-1; CDR3 DNA: TGTGCCAGTAGGACCGACAGGGGGCGAGGGAACACTGAAGCTTTCTTT; CDR3 protein: CASRTDRGRGNTEAFF
D gene: TRBD1; V gene: TRBV3-1/TRBV3-2; CDR3 length: 16; clone size: -; J gene: TRBJ1-3; CDR3 DNA: TGTGCCAGCAGCCAAGTAGGGGGCGCAGGTGGAAACACCATATATTTT; CDR3 protein: CASSQVGGAGGNTIYF
D gene: TRBD2; V gene: TRBV7-6; CDR3 length: 19; clone size: -; J gene: TRBJ2-3; CDR3 DNA: TGTGCCAGCAGCTTAGGAATGGCTAGCGGGGCCGCTAGCACAGATACGCAGTATTTT; CDR3 protein: CASSLGMASGAASTDTQYF
D gene: TRBD2; V gene: TRBV3-1/TRBV3-2; CDR3 length: 17; clone size: -; J gene: TRBJ2-3; CDR3 DNA: TGTGCCAGCAGCCAACTCTCACTAGCGGGGGACACAGATACGCAGTATTTT; CDR3 protein: CASSQLSLAGDTDTQYF
D gene: -; V gene: TRBV29-1; CDR3 length: 12; clone size: -; J gene: TRBJ1-2; CDR3 DNA: TGCAGCGTTGAAGACAGGGTATACGGCTACACCTTC; CDR3 protein: CSVEDRVYGYTF
D gene: -; V gene: TRBV6-5; CDR3 length: 15; clone size: -; J gene: TRBJ1-5; CDR3 DNA: TGTGCCAGCAGTCGAAAGTGGGGTGGCAATCAGCCCCAGCATTTT; CDR3 protein: CASSRKWGGNQPQHF
D gene: -; V gene: TRBV5-1; CDR3 length: 14; clone size: -; J gene: TRBJ1-2; CDR3 DNA: TGCGCCAGCAGCCCGAAGGGCGACCCAAATGGCTACACCTTC; CDR3 protein: CASSPKGDPNGYTF
D gene: -; V gene: TRBV5-1; CDR3 length: 16; clone size: -; J gene: TRBJ2-1; CDR3 DNA: TGCGCCAGCAGCCCAGAGGGACACTTCCCGGGAAATGAGCAGTTCTTC; CDR3 protein: CASSPEGHFPGNEQFF
D gene: -; V gene: TRBV6-2/TRBV6-3; CDR3 length: 13; clone size: -; J gene: TRBJ1-2; CDR3 DNA: TGTGCCAGCAGTTACGACGGACTCTATGGCTACACCTTC; CDR3 protein: CASSYDGLYGYTF
D gene: -; V gene: TRBV27; CDR3 length: 15; clone size: -; J gene: TRBJ2-7; CDR3 DNA: TGTGCCAGCAGTTTGGGCACCCGAGGGACCTACGAGCAGTACTTC; CDR3 protein: CASSLGTRGTYEQYF
D gene: -; V gene: TRBV7-3; CDR3 length: 15; clone size: -; J gene: TRBJ1-1; CDR3 DNA: TGTGCCAGCAGCTTATACGGCAGGTTGAACACTGAAGCTTTCTTT; CDR3 protein: CASSLYGRLNTEAFF
D gene: -; V gene: TRBV5-4; CDR3 length: 12; clone size: -; J gene: TRBJ2-1; CDR3 DNA: TGTGCCAGCAGCTTGGGTCTCAATGAGCAGTTCTTC; CDR3 protein: CASSLGLNEQFF
D gene: -; V gene: TRBV5-6; CDR3 length: 14; clone size: -; J gene: TRBJ1-2; CDR3 DNA: TGTGCCAGCAGCTTACCCGGGTGGGCCTATGGCTACACCTTC; CDR3 protein: CASSLPGWAYGYTF
D gene: -; V gene: TRBV5-6; CDR3 length: 14; clone size: -; J gene: TRBJ2-7; CDR3 DNA: TGTGCCAGCAGCTTGGGGACAGATTTCTACGAGCAGTACTTC; CDR3 protein: CASSLGTDFYEQYF
D gene: -; V gene: TRBV20-1; CDR3 length: 13; clone size: once; J gene: TRBJ1-1; CDR3 DNA: TGCAGTGCTAGTCGGGGGAGGGACACTGAAGCTTTCTTT; CDR3 protein: CSASRGRDTEAFF
D gene: TRBD2; V gene: TRBV6-5; CDR3 length: 14; clone size: -; J gene: TRBJ2-4; CDR3 DNA: TGTGCCAGCAGTTACTCCCTAGCGGGAGCCATTCAGTACTTC; CDR3 protein: CASSYSLAGAIQYF
D gene: -; V gene: TRBV5-1; CDR3 length: 14; clone size: -; J gene: TRBJ2-1; CDR3 DNA: TGCGCCAGCAGCTTCGGGGATAACGGGAATGAGCAGTTCTTC; CDR3 protein: CASSFGDNGNEQFF
D gene: -; V gene: TRBV11-1; CDR3 length: 13; clone size: -; J gene: TRBJ1-2; CDR3 DNA: TGTGCCAGCAGCTTAGACAGGAACTATGGCTACACCTTC; CDR3 protein: CASSLDRNYGYTF
D gene: -; V gene: TRBV5-4; CDR3 length: 15; clone size: -; J gene: TRBJ2-5; CDR3 DNA: TGTGCCAGCAGCCCGAATGGGGGGGCGGGAGAGACCCAGTACTTC; CDR3 protein: CASSPNGGAGETQYF
D gene: -; V gene: TRBV5-1; CDR3 length: 14; clone size: -; J gene: TRBJ1-2; CDR3 DNA: TGCGCCAGCAGCTTCTCCGGAGGGAACTATGGCTACACCTTC; CDR3 protein: CASSFSGGNYGYTF